One sample yielded the 28 T cell receptor beta chains listed below, sequenced in a study of blood T cell repertoires in COVID-19 (dated by TCRdb to the early 2020s). Receptor libraries were prepared by the immunoSEQ multiplex PCR assay. Drawn from immuneACCESS, this table holds only the in-frame rearrangements with V and J called that TCRdb kept. Clones are partly lost; checked studies trace under half to an unresolved V gene and leave the rest unexplained. The sample table lists 25,000 to 30,000 clones, 85% of them with a count of one. The top ten clones comprise about 26% of the sample. The material sequenced was peripheral blood. The source is a human donor in a cohort sampled during active COVID-19.

The chain carries TRBV5-8 and TRBJ1-6; tentative D call: TRBD1 (6 bases). Trimming shortened V by 4 bases and J by 8 bases, and 13 bases separated the two germline ends. The germline V gene encodes CDR1 SGHTS and CDR2 YDEGEE. The length of the CDR3 is 14 residues. CDR3 nucleotide sequence: TGTGCCAGCAGCGTCCGACAGGCGGATTCACCCCTCCACTTT. It specifies CASSVRQADSPLHF. The variable domain in full, completed from reference TRBV5-8 and TRBJ1-6, reads EAGVTQSPTHLIKTRGQQATLRCSPISGHTSVYWYQQALGLGLQFLLWYDEGEERNRGNFPPRFSGRQFPNYSSELNVNALELEDSALYLCASSVRQADSPLHFGNGTRLTVT.

V usage is TRBV11-2 and J usage is TRBJ1-2, with TRBD1 identical over 7 bases. Germline loops: CDR1 SGHAT, CDR2 FQNNGV. V dropped 6 bases and J dropped 6; count of bases not matched to a gene: 7. This CDR3 spans 13 amino acids. Here the CDR3 reads CASRWTGRDGYTF. CDR3 sequence (DNA): TGTGCCAGCAGATGGACAGGACGCGATGGCTACACCTTC.

The CDR3 DNA follows: TGTGCCATCAGTGAGTCCAGGGGGGGCAATCAGCCCCAGCATTTT. Amino acid sequence: CAISESRGGNQPQHF. The chain links TRBV10-3 to TRBJ1-5; TRBD1 matches at 7 bases. CDR3 length: 15 amino acids. V trimming: 0 bases; J trimming: 2 bases; junction bases outside the gene matches: 1. Germline CDR1 and CDR2: ENHRY and SYGVKD.

This chain joins TRBV5-1 and TRBJ1-6; D possibly corresponds to TRBD1 (5 bases). This CDR3 is built from 15 residues. Germline CDR1 and CDR2: SGHRS and YFSETQ. The ends were cut back, 0 bases at V and 5 bases at J, with 9 bases in the middle. The CDR3 here is CASSLEGLNNSPLHF. CDR3 in DNA: TGCGCCAGCAGCTTGGAGGGGCTGAATAATTCACCCCTCCACTTT.

Only a few counts were recorded for this clone. V is TRBV19 and J is TRBJ2-1; D ambiguous. There are 13 residues in the CDR3. Germline CDR1 LNHDA, CDR2 SQIVND (reference sequence). Deletions cut 3 bases from V and 8 bases from J, with 11 bases between. The CDR3 sequence: CASSIGLNDEQFF. In DNA form, the CDR3 reads TGTGCCAGTAGTATCGGTCTCAACGATGAGCAGTTCTTC. Together with reference TRBV19 and TRBJ2-1, the CDR3 gives the full variable domain: DGGITQSPKYLFRKEGQNVTLSCEQNLNHDAMYWYRQDPGQGLRLIYYSQIVNDFQKGDIAEGYSVSREKKESFPLTVTSAQKNPTAFYLCASSIGLNDEQFFGPGTRLTVL.

V gene TRBV7-9 combines with J gene TRBJ2-7, with a weak D call TRBD2 (6 bases). Germline CDR1 and CDR2: SEHNR and FQNEAQ (reference sequence). There are 13 residues in the CDR3. V dropped 3 bases and J dropped 7 bases, with 13 bases sitting between them. The CDR3 coding sequence is TGTGCCAGCAGCTTCTTCGCGGGGTATGAGCAGTACTTC. Residues: CASSFFAGYEQYF.

The chain carries TRBV7-8 and TRBJ1-2, with 11 bases fitting TRBD1. Trimming took 5 bases from V and 6 from J; bases not matched to a gene: 8. The CDR3 sequence is 15 residues long. Germline loops: CDR1 SGHVS, CDR2 FQNEAQ. This CDR3 is CASSSSGQGVNGYTF. The CDR3 region has the DNA TGTGCCAGCAGCAGCTCGGGACAGGGGGTTAATGGCTACACCTTC.

The chain couples TRBV5-1 to TRBJ1-5, with 10 nucleotides matching TRBD1. Germline V lookup: CDR1 SGHRS, CDR2 YFSETQ. The trim removed 0 bases at V and 7 bases at J, leaving 4 bases unmatched. The CDR3 sequence is 15 residues long. Written as DNA, the CDR3 is TGCGCCAGCAGCTTGGCAGGGACAGGGGACCAGCCCCAGCATTTT. This translates into CASSLAGTGDQPQHF. Full variable domain (remainder filled in from reference TRBV5-1 and TRBJ1-5): KAGVTQTPRYLIKTRGQQVTLSCSPISGHRSVSWYQQTPGQGLQFLFEYFSETQRNKGNFPGRFSGRQFSNSRSEMNVSTLELGDSALYLCASSLAGTGDQPQHFGDGTRLSIL.

The J gene is TRBJ1-1, the V gene TRBV5-8, with D maybe TRBD1 (5 bases). V was pared by 0 bases and J by 4 bases, with 10 bases between. The germline V gene encodes CDR1 SGHTS and CDR2 YDEGEE. The length of the CDR3 is 14 residues. CDR3 in amino acids: CASSLGTGSTEAFF. Written as DNA, the CDR3 is TGTGCCAGCAGCTTGGGAACAGGAAGCACTGAAGCTTTCTTT.

The J gene is TRBJ2-1, the V gene TRBV11-2, with TRBD2 identical over 7 bases. The CDR3 contains 14 residues. J lost 8 bases, V lost 1 base, and 5 bases had no gene match. The germline V gene encodes CDR1 SGHAT and CDR2 FQNNGV. CDR3 protein: CASSLVGLEDEQFF. CDR3 DNA sequence: TGTGCCAGCAGCTTAGTAGGACTAGAGGATGAGCAGTTCTTC.

The chain couples TRBV27 to TRBJ1-6; TRBD1 aligns across 10 bases. The CDR3 length is 14 residues. V lost 6 bases to trimming and J lost 14 bases; unmatched junction nucleotides: 10. Germline V gene data show CDR1 as MNHEY and CDR2 as SMNVEV (reference sequence). CDR3 DNA sequence: TGTGCCAGCAGATTGGACAGGGGGTCTTTAGCCCTCCACTTT. This gives the protein CASRLDRGSLALHF.

The chain uses TRBV19 and TRBJ2-7; 11 nucleotides align to TRBD1. After removal of 3 bases from V and 2 bases from J, the junction contained 3 bases not matched to a gene. The CDR3 runs to 15 residues. Germline V gives CDR1 LNHDA, CDR2 SQIVND (reference sequence). DNA of the CDR3: TGTGCCAGTAGTATGGGACAGGGGGTGCCCTACGAGCAGTACTTC. It codes for CASSMGQGVPYEQYF.

The chain is built from TRBV12-5 and TRBJ2-3; a possible D gene is TRBD1 (5 bases). The CDR3 length is 14 residues. V lost 0 bases, J lost 4 bases, and 8 bases lay in between. Germline loops: CDR1 LGHNT, CDR2 FRNRAP. CDR3 amino acids: CASGLVQVSDTQYF. CDR3 sequence (DNA): TGTGCTAGTGGTTTGGTACAGGTCTCAGATACGCAGTATTTT.

V is TRBV28 and J is TRBJ1-1; TRBD1 matches at 8 bases. Germline CDR1 MDHEN, CDR2 SYDVKM. After removal of 8 bases from V and 0 bases from J, the junction contained 8 bases not matched to a gene. The CDR3 is 15 residues long. The DNA for the CDR3 is TGTGCCAGCGCAGGGGGCTCGGTAATGAACACTGAAGCTTTCTTT. It is translated as CASAGGSVMNTEAFF.

The chain joins TRBV18 to TRBJ2-5; maybe TRBD2 (6 bases). Germline V CDR1 and CDR2: KGHSH, LQKENI. CDR3 size: 16 residues. The V and J ends lost 2 bases and 0 bases respectively, with 13 bases between them. In nucleotides, the CDR3 is TGTGCCAGCTCACCATCGGGGGTCCCCTACCAAGAGACCCAGTACTTC. This encodes CASSPSGVPYQETQYF.

The chain employs TRBV11-2 and TRBJ1-1; D is perhaps TRBD1 (5 bases). CDR1 is SGHAT, CDR2 FQNNGV, per germline. The CDR3 extends over 15 amino acids. Trimming shortened V by 3 bases and J by 5 bases, and 16 bases separated the two germline ends. CDR3 loop: CASSLGGGGETEAFF. Here the CDR3 DNA reads TGTGCCAGCAGCTTGGGAGGCGGGGGAGAAACTGAAGCTTTCTTT. The whole variable domain, remainder taken from reference TRBV11-2 and TRBJ1-1, is EAGVAQSPRYKIIEKRQSVAFWCNPISGHATLYWYQQILGQGPKLLIQFQNNGVVDDSQLPKDRFSAERLKGVDSTLKIQPAKLEDSAVYLCASSLGGGGETEAFFGQGTRLTVV.

The chain couples TRBV3-1 (or the pseudogene TRBV3-2) to TRBJ2-7, with D possibly TRBD2 on 5 matching bases. CDR1 LGHDT and CDR2 YNNKEL come from the germline V gene (reference sequence). Trimming took off 2 bases at V and 2 bases at J, with 7 bases between the two ends. There are 13 residues in the CDR3. Written as DNA, the CDR3 is TGTGCCAGCAGCCAAACGACTACCTACGAGCAGTACTTC. Translating it yields CASSQTTTYEQYF.

The CDR3 nucleotides are TGTGCCAGCAGCCAGCTAGGGCGGGGGGTCACAGATACGCAGTATTTT. This encodes CASSQLGRGVTDTQYF. V is TRBV3-1 (or the pseudogene TRBV3-2) and J is TRBJ2-3; TRBD2 matches 8 bases. The junction had 7 bases not matched to a gene; V was cut back by 3 bases and J by 2 bases. The germline CDR1 and CDR2 sequences are LGHDT and YNNKEL (reference sequence). This CDR3 is 16 amino acids long.

V usage is TRBV6-2 or TRBV6-3 and J usage is TRBJ2-2, with a tentative D call TRBD2 (5 bases). This CDR3 has 13 residues. V was trimmed by 4 bases and J by 7 bases, leaving 10 bases between them. In germline, CDR1 is MNHEY, CDR2 SVGEGT. The CDR3 sequence is CASSLSGGGELFF. Here the CDR3 DNA reads TGTGCCAGCAGTTTGAGCGGAGGCGGGGAGCTGTTTTTT.

The chain couples TRBV11-3 to TRBJ1-2; 7 positions match TRBD1. Trimming took 5 bases from V and 7 from J; bases not matched to a gene: 10. The CDR3 consists of 14 residues. Germline CDR1 is SGHNT and CDR2 is YENEEA. The CDR3 here is CASSPQTGTGGYTF. The CDR3 DNA sequence: TGTGCCAGCAGCCCCCAGACAGGGACGGGTGGCTACACCTTC.

This clone was seen a single time. The chain carries TRBV18 and TRBJ2-7; D gene uncertain. The V gene lost 6 bases and the J gene lost 3 bases, with 12 bases spanning the gap. This CDR3 is 13 amino acids long. Germline values: CDR1 KGHSH, CDR2 LQKENI. The CDR3: CASSTSTIYEQYF. DNA of the CDR3: TGTGCCAGCTCCACCAGCACTATCTACGAGCAGTACTTC. Full variable domain (outside the CDR3, taken from reference TRBV18 and TRBJ2-7): NAGVMQNPRHLVRRRGQEARLRCSPMKGHSHVYWYRQLPEEGLKFMVYLQKENIIDESGMPKERFSAEFPKEGPSILRIQQVVRGDSAAYFCASSTSTIYEQYFGPGTRLTVT.

CDR3 nucleotides: TGCGCCAGCAGCCAAGAAGGGGGCCGACGGACCAATGAAAAACTGTTTTTT. Translated: CASSQEGGRRTNEKLFF. The chain links TRBV4-1 to TRBJ1-4; 7 bases are shared with TRBD1. Germline assignment: CDR1 MGHRA and CDR2 YSYEKL. V lost 0 bases, J lost 5 bases, and 9 bases stayed unmatched. The CDR3 runs 17 residues.

The chain links TRBV6-5 to TRBJ2-7, with D maybe TRBD1 (5 bases). This CDR3 is built from 14 residues. Germline V lookup: CDR1 MNHEY, CDR2 SVGAGI. With 3 bases removed from V and 2 bases from J, the gap between germline ends came to 11 bases. CDR3 sequence (DNA): TGTGCCAGCAGTTATTCGACAGTAACCTACGAGCAGTACTTC. As protein: CASSYSTVTYEQYF.

This chain connects TRBV6-5 to TRBJ2-5; TRBD1 might be the D (5 bases). CDR3 length: 15 amino acids. V lost 2 bases and J 1 base, leaving 11 bases between the germline ends. Germline values: CDR1 MNHEY, CDR2 SVGAGI. CDR3 in amino acids: CASSYTAGSQETQYF. In nucleotides, the CDR3 is TGTGCCAGCAGTTACACTGCAGGGTCCCAAGAGACCCAGTACTTC.

The chain carries TRBV19 and TRBJ2-5; 7 nucleotides line up with TRBD2. In germline, CDR1 is LNHDA, CDR2 SQIVND (reference sequence). The CDR3 totals 13 residues. V lost 0 bases, J lost 7 bases, and 2 bases stayed unmatched. The CDR3 region is CASSIDGGGTQYF. CDR3 coding DNA: TGTGCCAGTAGTATAGATGGGGGGGGGACCCAGTACTTC.

Concerning this clone: The germline gene is not matched at one end of the junction; a read error may be the cause. This chain uses TRBV6-2 or TRBV6-3 with TRBJ2-7; 7 nucleotides line up with TRBD1. CDR3 length: 16 residues. Germline values: CDR1 MNHEY, CDR2 SVGEGT. The CDR3 loop is CASSYSRGQLSHEQYF. In DNA form, the CDR3 reads TGTGCCAGCAGTTACTCCCGGGGACAGCTCTCCCACGAGCAGTACTTC.

This clone was recorded once. The genes are TRBV6-5 and TRBJ1-5; a weak D match, TRBD1 (6 bases). This CDR3 region has 15 residues. Germline-derived CDR1 and CDR2 are MNHEY and SVGAGI. V lost 6 bases and J lost 7, with 19 bases in between. Written as DNA, the CDR3 is TGTGCCAGCAGCAGTCTTGGGGGCGCAGGACAGCCCCAGCATTTT. It encodes CASSSLGGAGQPQHF.

V and J are TRBV30 and TRBJ1-6, with a weak D call TRBD1 (5 bases). Germline lookup yields CDR1 GTSNPN and CDR2 SVGIG (reference sequence). The CDR3 runs to 13 residues. The V and J ends lost 8 bases and 0 bases respectively, with 8 bases between them. Here the CDR3 reads CAGAISYNSPLHF. Here the CDR3 DNA reads TGTGCCGGGGCAATCTCCTATAATTCACCCCTCCACTTT.